The entry below describes one T cell receptor (beta chain). The antigen remains undetermined. The sample is drawn from a study of CD8 T cell repertoires and HIV-1 epitope variants. For the study at large: Separate from the cultures, 1M uncultured T cells served as baseline. General study results and limits: Nine or ten antigen-specific TCR beta clonotypes were found; roughly 6 seemed cross-reactive to variants.

Per the germline V gene, CDR1 is MNHEY and CDR2 is SVGAGI. The CDR3 has 14 amino acids. V shed 5 bases, J shed 6 bases, and the junction held 5 bases outside the gene matches. On the immunoSEQ platform, TCR beta CDR3s were sequenced at survey depth. Assay used: immunoSEQ multiplex PCR; TCRdb lists only in-frame clones, some missing. The table has about 4,800 clones, 65% to 75% seen once. The rearrangement links TRBV6-5 to TRBJ1-5, with 9 bases aligning to TRBD1. This clonotype was sampled from a male donor with HIV. The sequenced material came from cultured CD8+ T cells derived from PBMCs. CDR3 loop: CASSPGTGSQPQHF. The CDR3 DNA is TGTGCCAGCAGTCCTGGGACAGGGAGTCAGCCCCAGCATTTT.